These T cell receptor beta chains were read from a single sample in a study of T cells in Graves' hyperthyroidism and ophthalmopathy. TCRdb fed the multiplex PCR reads into MiXCR, producing one record per CDR3 protein. The table includes around 430,000 distinct CDR3 sequences, 15% detected once. Material: blood. The receptor set was obtained from a woman aged 25 to 39 with Graves' hyperthyroidism. CDR3s include the opening cysteine and the closing phenylalanine or tryptophan. A D gene is named only where the DNA matches it firmly. Some rows have no size entry. The others give once, few or many, or a class for an expanded clone.

j_call: TRBJ2-4; d_call: TRBD1; cdr3_length: 11; clone_size: few; v_call: TRBV10-3; cdr3_nt: TGTGCCATCAGTCCTGACAGGGTTCAGTACTTC; cdr3_aa: CAISPDRVQYF
j_call: TRBJ1-1; d_call: NA; cdr3_length: 13; clone_size: many; v_call: TRBV12-3/TRBV12-4; cdr3_nt: TGTGCCAGCAGTCGGACTCCAGGCACTGAAGCTTTCTTT; cdr3_aa: CASSRTPGTEAFF
j_call: TRBJ1-1; d_call: TRBD1; cdr3_length: 14; clone_size: many; v_call: TRBV28; cdr3_nt: TGTGCCAGCACCTCCGGACAGGGGAACACTGAAGCTTTCTTT; cdr3_aa: CASTSGQGNTEAFF
j_call: TRBJ2-3; d_call: NA; cdr3_length: 16; clone_size: many; v_call: TRBV28; cdr3_nt: TGTGCCAGCAGTTACCCTAGCAGAGCTAGCACAGATACGCAGTATTTT; cdr3_aa: CASSYPSRASTDTQYF
j_call: TRBJ2-3; d_call: NA; cdr3_length: 16; clone_size: few; v_call: TRBV4-1; cdr3_nt: TGCGCCAGCAGCCAAGAACGGGAGACGGAGACAGATACGCAGTATTTT; cdr3_aa: CASSQERETETDTQYF
j_call: TRBJ1-4; d_call: NA; cdr3_length: 15; clone_size: once; v_call: TRBV28; cdr3_nt: TGTGCCAGCAGTGAGGGCCCGACCCCTAATGAAAAACTGTTTTTT; cdr3_aa: CASSEGPTPNEKLFF
j_call: TRBJ2-1; d_call: TRBD1; cdr3_length: 13; clone_size: few; v_call: TRBV6-2/TRBV6-3; cdr3_nt: TGTGCCAGCAGGACAGGGGGCCTCAATGAGCAGTTCTTC; cdr3_aa: CASRTGGLNEQFF
j_call: TRBJ1-5; d_call: NA; cdr3_length: 18; clone_size: many; v_call: TRBV27; cdr3_nt: TGTGCCAGCAGTACAATGCCCCCGACAGACGGTAGCAATCAGCCCCAGCATTTT; cdr3_aa: CASSTMPPTDGSNQPQHF
j_call: TRBJ2-3; d_call: TRBD2; cdr3_length: 12; clone_size: few; v_call: TRBV6-2/TRBV6-3; cdr3_nt: TGTGCCAGCAGTTCCCGGGGGGGGGAGCAGTATTTT; cdr3_aa: CASSSRGGEQYF
j_call: TRBJ2-7; d_call: TRBD1; cdr3_length: 12; clone_size: NA; v_call: TRBV29-1; cdr3_nt: TGCAGCGCGGAGGGACAGGCGTACGAGCAGTACTTC; cdr3_aa: CSAEGQAYEQYF
j_call: TRBJ2-7; d_call: TRBD1; cdr3_length: 13; clone_size: NA; v_call: TRBV7-9; cdr3_nt: TGTGCCAGCAAGGGGACAGGAACCTACGAGCAGTACTTC; cdr3_aa: CASKGTGTYEQYF
j_call: TRBJ1-2; d_call: NA; cdr3_length: 11; clone_size: few; v_call: TRBV6-1; cdr3_nt: TGTGCCAGCAGTTCCTCCGGGGGCTACACCTTC; cdr3_aa: CASSSSGGYTF
j_call: TRBJ2-1; d_call: NA; cdr3_length: 14; clone_size: NA; v_call: TRBV5-4; cdr3_nt: TGTGCCAGCAGCCGACCCGGGGACTACAATGAGCAGTTCTTC; cdr3_aa: CASSRPGDYNEQFF
j_call: TRBJ1-2; d_call: NA; cdr3_length: 11; clone_size: few; v_call: TRBV6-1; cdr3_nt: TGTGCCAGTGGGGTCGGGTATGGCTACACCTTC; cdr3_aa: CASGVGYGYTF
j_call: TRBJ1-6; d_call: TRBD1; cdr3_length: 15; clone_size: NA; v_call: TRBV7-9; cdr3_nt: TGTGCCAGCAGCCCGACAGGGGGATATAATTCACCCCTCCACTTT; cdr3_aa: CASSPTGGYNSPLHF
j_call: TRBJ2-6; d_call: NA; cdr3_length: 12; clone_size: NA; v_call: TRBV30; cdr3_nt: TGTGCCTGGATATTTGGGGCCAACGTCCTGACTTTC; cdr3_aa: CAWIFGANVLTF
j_call: TRBJ2-1; d_call: TRBD2; cdr3_length: 15; clone_size: few; v_call: TRBV7-9; cdr3_nt: TGTGCCAGCAGCGTCGGGACTAGCAAATACAATGAGCAGTTCTTC; cdr3_aa: CASSVGTSKYNEQFF
j_call: TRBJ1-6; d_call: NA; cdr3_length: 15; clone_size: NA; v_call: TRBV2; cdr3_nt: TGTGCCGCACAGGCCCCGGGGTCCTATAATTCACCCCTCCACTTT; cdr3_aa: CAAQAPGSYNSPLHF
j_call: TRBJ1-5; d_call: NA; cdr3_length: 19; clone_size: NA; v_call: TRBV6-1; cdr3_nt: TGTGCCAGCAGTGAAGCCGAGACAGGACACTTTAATACCAATCAGCCCCAGCATTTT; cdr3_aa: CASSEAETGHFNTNQPQHF
j_call: TRBJ2-7; d_call: NA; cdr3_length: 15; clone_size: many; v_call: TRBV28; cdr3_nt: TGTGCCAGCAGTTTACTAGGGGAGGGGGACTACGAGCAGTACTTC; cdr3_aa: CASSLLGEGDYEQYF
j_call: TRBJ1-1; d_call: TRBD1; cdr3_length: 14; clone_size: few; v_call: TRBV6-1; cdr3_nt: TGTGCCAGCACCGTTTCCGGCGAACAGGGGAAAGCTTTCTTT; cdr3_aa: CASTVSGEQGKAFF
j_call: TRBJ2-1; d_call: NA; cdr3_length: 12; clone_size: many; v_call: TRBV3-1; cdr3_nt: TGTGCCAGCAGCCAGAGCGGAGGTGAGCAGTTCTTC; cdr3_aa: CASSQSGGEQFF
j_call: TRBJ2-3; d_call: NA; cdr3_length: 12; clone_size: many; v_call: TRBV7-8; cdr3_nt: TGTGCCAGCAGCTGGGCGGGCGATACGCAGTATTTT; cdr3_aa: CASSWAGDTQYF
j_call: TRBJ2-7; d_call: NA; cdr3_length: 16; clone_size: many; v_call: TRBV3-1; cdr3_nt: TGTGCCAGCAGCCAAGATGGGCGCGGGCAGGGCCACGAGCAGTACTTC; cdr3_aa: CASSQDGRGQGHEQYF
j_call: TRBJ2-1; d_call: TRBD2; cdr3_length: 15; clone_size: NA; v_call: TRBV7-9; cdr3_nt: TGTGCCAGCAGCTTAGGTTCTAGCGGGACGAACGAGCAGTTCTTC; cdr3_aa: CASSLGSSGTNEQFF
j_call: TRBJ2-7; d_call: NA; cdr3_length: 15; clone_size: many; v_call: TRBV3-1; cdr3_nt: TGTGCCAGCAGCCAAGTCAGGAGCCGCGGGCCCGAGCAGTACTTC; cdr3_aa: CASSQVRSRGPEQYF
j_call: TRBJ2-5; d_call: TRBD1; cdr3_length: 13; clone_size: many; v_call: TRBV29-1; cdr3_nt: TGCAGCGAAAAATCACAGGGGGTAGAGACCCAGTACTTC; cdr3_aa: CSEKSQGVETQYF
j_call: TRBJ2-7; d_call: TRBD2; cdr3_length: 15; clone_size: many; v_call: TRBV28; cdr3_nt: TGTGCCAGCAGTTTATTCCGGGACTACTACTACGAGCAGTACTTC; cdr3_aa: CASSLFRDYYYEQYF
j_call: TRBJ2-3; d_call: TRBD2; cdr3_length: 16; clone_size: NA; v_call: TRBV5-1; cdr3_nt: TGCGCCAGCAGCCAATCTACGGGAGGGCCCACTTATACGCAGTATTTT; cdr3_aa: CASSQSTGGPTYTQYF
j_call: TRBJ1-4; d_call: NA; cdr3_length: 16; clone_size: NA; v_call: TRBV7-4; cdr3_nt: TGTGCCAGCAGCCCCGGGCCCTCAGGCACTAATGAAAAACTGTTTTTT; cdr3_aa: CASSPGPSGTNEKLFF
j_call: TRBJ2-7; d_call: NA; cdr3_length: 12; clone_size: many; v_call: TRBV12-3/TRBV12-4; cdr3_nt: TGTGCCAGCAGTTTAGACATGCCCGAGCAGTACTTC; cdr3_aa: CASSLDMPEQYF